This TCR beta chain was recorded in a study of blood T cells in healthy people across ages. PCR was performed a second time for about 6 to 11 cycles using a sample-barcoded 5' primer and a J-beta primer mix. MiXCR was run by TCRdb on the 5' RACE reads, yielding one entry per CDR3 protein. Among about 580,000 distinct CDR3 sequences listed, 45% to 55% were seen once. Healthy Russian Caucasian donors spanned ages about 6 to 95 years. Each sample provided at least 5 micrograms of extracted total RNA. About this clonotype: One junction end disagrees with the germline gene, perhaps due to a read error.

This CDR3 region has 15 residues. The sequencing sample was made of blood. The chain couples TRBV12-3 or TRBV12-4 to TRBJ2-1; tentatively, D is TRBD2 (8 bases). The origin of this receptor is an elderly man in good health. CDR3 in amino acids: CTSRGIAGIYNEQFF. The CDR3 nucleotides read TGTACCAGCAGGGGGATAGCGGGGATCTACAATGAGCAGTTCTTC.